This TCR beta chain was obtained from a study of T cells in Graves' hyperthyroidism and ophthalmopathy. Broader study findings: Blood shared most expanded thyroid clonotypes above 0.001.

Concerning this clonotype: Antigen specificity is unknown.

Hyperthyroidism was newly diagnosed in patients aged 18 to 65 (duration under 2 months). In making diagnoses, clinical symptoms, serum thyroxine and TRAb, thyroid ultrasound and orbital computed tomography were all used. PBMCs were obtained from 9.5 to 10 ml fresh peripheral blood. The source material, RNA transcripts, was used to amplify TCR beta CDR3 regions. First-round RT-PCR of the TCR CDR3 relied on the HTBI primer set. TCRdb reprocessed the multiplex PCR reads via MiXCR and lists one record per CDR3 protein. The sample has about 560,000 distinct CDR3 sequences, approximately 16% seen once. The receptor was isolated from a woman under 30 with Graves' hyperthyroidism. The specimen was blood.

The CDR3 reads CASSPILQGSKNEKLFF. CDR3 nucleotide sequence: TGCGCCAGCAGCCCAATACTCCAGGGTTCGAAGAATGAAAAACTGTTTTTT. The chain recombines TRBV4-1 with TRBJ1-4, with D maybe TRBD1 (5 bases). Per the germline V gene, CDR1 is MGHRA and CDR2 is YSYEKL. Trimming took off 4 bases at V and 5 bases at J, with 20 bases between the two ends. The CDR3 extends over 17 amino acids.